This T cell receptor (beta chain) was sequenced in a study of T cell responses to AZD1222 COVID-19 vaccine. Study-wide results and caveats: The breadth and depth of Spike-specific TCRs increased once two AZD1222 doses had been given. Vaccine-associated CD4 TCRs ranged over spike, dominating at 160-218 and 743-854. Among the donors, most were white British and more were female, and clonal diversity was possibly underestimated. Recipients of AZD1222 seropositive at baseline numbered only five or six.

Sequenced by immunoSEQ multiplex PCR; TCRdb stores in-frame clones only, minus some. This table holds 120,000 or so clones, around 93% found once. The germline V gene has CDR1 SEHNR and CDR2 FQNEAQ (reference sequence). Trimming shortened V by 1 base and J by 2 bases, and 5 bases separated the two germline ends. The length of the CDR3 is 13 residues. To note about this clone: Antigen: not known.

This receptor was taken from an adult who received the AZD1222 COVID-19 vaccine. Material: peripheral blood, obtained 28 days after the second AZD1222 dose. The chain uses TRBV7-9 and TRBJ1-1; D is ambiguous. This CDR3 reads CASSLDSNTEAFF. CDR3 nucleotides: TGTGCCAGCAGCTTAGACAGCAACACTGAAGCTTTCTTT.